The 5 T cell receptor beta chains below were found in one sample sequenced in a study of CD4+ T cells in melanoma. Sequencing used immunoSEQ multiplex PCR; TCRdb keeps in-frame clones, though not all of them. The profile covers about 5,700 clones, with just over 65% appearing a single time and about 23% taken by the ten largest. The sequencing sample was made of cells from a culture (not recorded whether cultured in vitro). The receptor source for this set is a human donor with melanoma.

V usage is TRBV28 and J usage is TRBJ1-1; the D is unclear. Trimming removed 10 bases from V and 1 base from J, with 7 bases in between. Germline CDR1 reads MDHEN; CDR2 reads SYDVKM. The CDR3 is 11 residues long. The CDR3 nucleotides read TGTGCCACTGGACCGAACACTGAAGCTTTCTTT. Its translation is CATGPNTEAFF.

The V and J genes are TRBV7-9 and TRBJ1-2; 8 nucleotides line up with TRBD1. The CDR3 sequence is 15 residues long. CDR1 is SEHNR, CDR2 FQNEAQ, per germline (reference sequence). The trim removed 1 base at V and 4 bases at J, leaving 5 bases unmatched. The CDR3 loop is CASSLGGDRLYGYTF. The CDR3 DNA reads as TGTGCCAGCAGCTTAGGGGGGGACAGGCTCTATGGCTACACCTTC.

Sample share makes this clone medium-sized. This chain connects TRBV6-4 to TRBJ2-2, with no clear D. This CDR3 region has 14 residues. Germline V lookup: CDR1 MRHNA, CDR2 SNTAGT. The V gene lost 3 bases and the J gene lost 5 bases, with 10 bases spanning the gap. CDR3 nucleotides: TGTGCCAGCAGTGAGGGTTCGGAAACCGGGGAGCTGTTTTTT. It specifies CASSEGSETGELFF.

This clone was counted only a few times. The rearrangement links TRBV5-5 to TRBJ1-2; 9 positions match TRBD1. Germline CDR1 and CDR2: SGHKS and YYEKEE (reference sequence). The CDR3 is made up of 13 amino acids. With 4 bases clipped from V and 6 bases from J, the junction kept 4 bases outside the gene matches. The CDR3 loop reads CASSTGGADGYTF. In DNA, the CDR3 is TGTGCCAGCAGCACAGGGGGCGCGGATGGCTACACCTTC.

In its sample, this clone is hyperexpanded. The rearrangement links TRBV7-8 to TRBJ2-7, with D unresolved. This CDR3 has 14 amino acids. Trimming took off 5 bases at V and 2 bases at J, with 13 bases between the two ends. Germline assignment: CDR1 SGHVS and CDR2 FQNEAQ. The CDR3 loop is CASSTQTGTYEQYF. CDR3 coding DNA: TGTGCCAGCAGCACCCAGACCGGAACCTACGAGCAGTACTTC.